A single sample is the source of the 10 T cell receptor beta chains below, sequenced in a study of blood T cells in healthy people across ages. Combining a sample-barcoded 5' primer with a J-beta primer mix, a second PCR ran for roughly 6 to 12 cycles. TCRdb processed the 5' RACE reads anew with MiXCR; each CDR3 protein has one entry. The data hold some 730,000 distinct CDR3 sequences, with approximately 22% observed a single time. Input material: blood. These receptors originate from an older man in good health.

The V and J genes are TRBV3-1 and TRBJ2-3; D unresolved. Trimming pared 7 bases from V and 6 bases from J, leaving 11 bases between. The CDR3 contains 12 residues. Germline V gene lookup returns CDR1 LGHDT and CDR2 YNNKEL (reference sequence). CDR3: CASTSIGDTQYF. The CDR3 nucleotides are TGTGCCAGCACCTCAATCGGGGATACGCAGTATTTT.

The CDR3 DNA reads as TGTGCCAGCAGTGGCCCCCGACTAGCGGGGAGCACAGATACGCAGTATTTT. Amino acid sequence: CASSGPRLAGSTDTQYF. The chain carries TRBV27 and TRBJ2-3; 11 bases fit TRBD2. V dropped 5 bases and J dropped 0; count of bases not matched to a gene: 7. CDR1 and CDR2 (germline): MNHEY, SMNVEV (reference sequence). The CDR3 contains 17 residues.

For the CDR3, the DNA is TGTGCCAGCAGCCCAGCCGGGACAGGGGGGTTCAACGAGCAGTACTTC. It specifies CASSPAGTGGFNEQYF. This rearrangement joins TRBV5-4 to TRBJ2-5; 11 positions match TRBD1. The DNA end lines up better with TRBJ2-7; the J call may be wrong. Looked up from germline, CDR1 is SGHNT and CDR2 is YYREEE (reference sequence). CDR3 length equals 16 residues.

This clonotype was counted many times. The chain combines TRBV7-2 with TRBJ2-1; 13 bases align to TRBD2. This CDR3 comprises 17 residues. Germline V CDR1 and CDR2: SGHTA, FQGNSA. V trimming: 6 bases; J trimming: 5 bases; junction bases outside the gene matches: 10. CDR3 DNA: TGTGCCAGCAGACGTCCCGGGACTAGCGGGGTCGACAATGAGCAGTTCTTC. Translated, it gives CASRRPGTSGVDNEQFF.

This rearrangement joins TRBV29-1 to TRBJ1-1; D perhaps matches TRBD1 (6 bases). V was clipped by 3 bases and J by 6 bases, with 11 bases between them. Germline values: CDR1 SQVTM, CDR2 ANQGSEA. This CDR3 has 12 residues. The CDR3 loop reads CSVDGWGPEAFF. In DNA, the CDR3 is TGCAGCGTTGATGGCTGGGGGCCTGAAGCTTTCTTT.

There are many counts of this clonotype. V is TRBV20-1 and J is TRBJ2-1; 11 positions match TRBD2. This CDR3 is 15 amino acids long. The germline V gene has CDR1 DFQATT and CDR2 SNEGSKA (reference sequence). V shed 5 bases and J 7 bases; nucleotides not matched to a gene: 10. The CDR3 DNA reads as TGCAGTGCTGACCCTAGCGGGGGGCCGGGGAATGAGCAGTTCTTC. Translating it yields CSADPSGGPGNEQFF.

This chain links TRBV29-1 with TRBJ2-7; D gene uncertain. The better agreement between TRBJ2-1 and the DNA end casts doubt on the J call. Per germline, CDR1 SQVTM and CDR2 ANQGSEA. This CDR3 spans 12 amino acids. The CDR3 spells CSVEVSRHGQFF. CDR3 bases: TGCAGCGTTGAAGTGTCGAGGCATGGGCAGTTCTTC.

The chain couples TRBV5-1 to TRBJ1-2, with 7 bases lining up with TRBD1. This CDR3 contains 15 residues. The V gene end was trimmed by 4 bases and the J gene end by 4 bases; junction bases not matched to a gene: 10. CDR1 is SGHRS and CDR2 is YFSETQ in the germline V gene. The CDR3 bases are TGCGCCAGCAGCGAGGTTAAGACAGGGAGCTATGGCTACACCTTC. This encodes CASSEVKTGSYGYTF. The whole variable domain, remainder taken from reference TRBV5-1 and TRBJ1-2, is KAGVTQTPRYLIKTRGQQVTLSCSPISGHRSVSWYQQTPGQGLQFLFEYFSETQRNKGNFPGRFSGRQFSNSRSEMNVSTLELGDSALYLCASSEVKTGSYGYTFGSGTRLTVV.

Comments on this clonotype: A much larger clone lies one base from this, so it may be a read error. This rearrangement joins TRBV10-3 to TRBJ2-5; TRBD1 aligns across 9 bases. This CDR3 region has 13 residues. With V trimmed by 9 bases and J by 2 bases, 4 bases remained unmatched. From germline, CDR1 is ENHRY and CDR2 SYGVKD. CDR3 residues: CAILGQGQETQYF. The CDR3 DNA reads TGTGCCATATTGGGACAGGGACAAGAGACCCAGTACTTC.

This clonotype was observed a handful of times. The genes are TRBV11-2 and TRBJ2-3; 7 bases are a match to TRBD2. CDR3 length: 16 residues. Germline CDR1 is SGHAT and CDR2 is FQNNGV. Trimming at V came to 2 bases and at J to 0 bases, leaving 5 bases not matched to a gene. The CDR3 sequence is CASSLSLAASTDTQYF. CDR3 sequence (DNA): TGTGCCAGCAGCTTATCGCTAGCGGCTAGCACAGATACGCAGTATTTT.